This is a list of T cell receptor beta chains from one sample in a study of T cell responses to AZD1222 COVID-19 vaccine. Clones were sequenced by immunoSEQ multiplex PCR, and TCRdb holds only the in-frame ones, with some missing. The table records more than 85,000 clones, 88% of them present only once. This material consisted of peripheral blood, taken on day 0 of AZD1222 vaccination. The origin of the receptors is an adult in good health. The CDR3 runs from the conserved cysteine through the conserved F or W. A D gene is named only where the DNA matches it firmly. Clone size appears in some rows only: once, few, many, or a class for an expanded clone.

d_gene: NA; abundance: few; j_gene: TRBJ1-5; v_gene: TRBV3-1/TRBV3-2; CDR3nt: TGTGCCAGCAATCTAGGAAATCAGCCCCAGCATTTT; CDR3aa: CASNLGNQPQHF
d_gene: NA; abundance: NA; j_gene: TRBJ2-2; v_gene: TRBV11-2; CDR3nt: TGTGCCAGCAGCTTAGACCGATCTCAGTCGGGACATCAGAACACCGGGGAGCTGTTTTTT; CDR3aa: CASSLDRSQSGHQNTGELFF
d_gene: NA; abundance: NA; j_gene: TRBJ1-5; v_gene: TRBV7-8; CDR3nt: TGTGCCAGCACCCGTGATGGAGATCAGCCCCAGCATTTT; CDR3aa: CASTRDGDQPQHF
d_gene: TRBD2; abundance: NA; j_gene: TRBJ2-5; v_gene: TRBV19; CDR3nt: TGTGCCAGTAGTATAGCTAGCGGGGGTTGGGAGACCCAGTACTTC; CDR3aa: CASSIASGGWETQYF
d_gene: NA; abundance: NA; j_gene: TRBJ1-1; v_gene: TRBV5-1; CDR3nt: TGCGCCAGCAGCTTCGACCGGCCAGCGAACACTGAAGCTTTCTTT; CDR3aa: CASSFDRPANTEAFF
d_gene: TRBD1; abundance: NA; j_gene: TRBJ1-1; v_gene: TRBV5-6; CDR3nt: TGTGCCAGCAGCTTGGTTACGGGACAGGGGTCGAACACTGAAGCTTTCTTT; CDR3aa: CASSLVTGQGSNTEAFF
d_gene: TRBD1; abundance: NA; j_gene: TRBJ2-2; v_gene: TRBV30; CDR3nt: TGTGCCTGGATGGGACAGTCAGAGGGGGAGCTGTTTTTT; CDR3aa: CAWMGQSEGELFF
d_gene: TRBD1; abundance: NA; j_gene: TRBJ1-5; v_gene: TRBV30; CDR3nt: TGTGCCTGGAGTGTAGACAGGGAAAACCTGCAGCCCCAGCATTTT; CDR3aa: CAWSVDRENLQPQHF
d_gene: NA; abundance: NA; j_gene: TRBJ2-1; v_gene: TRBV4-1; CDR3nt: TGCGCCAGCAGGCCCGGTCGGGGCCGGTTCAATGAGCAGTTCTTC; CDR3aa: CASRPGRGRFNEQFF
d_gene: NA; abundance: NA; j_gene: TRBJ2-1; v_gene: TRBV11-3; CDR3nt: TGTGCCAGCAGCCGCAGGGGCAATGAGCAGTTCTTC; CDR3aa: CASSRRGNEQFF
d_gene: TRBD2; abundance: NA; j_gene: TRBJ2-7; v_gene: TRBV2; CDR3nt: TGTGCCAGCGGGCTAGCGGGGGCCTACGAGCAGTACTTC; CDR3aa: CASGLAGAYEQYF
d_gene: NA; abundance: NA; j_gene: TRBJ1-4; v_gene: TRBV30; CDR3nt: TGTGCCTGGAGTGCGCCCCTCAGTGAAAAACTGTTTTTT; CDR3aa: CAWSAPLSEKLFF